The TCR beta chain under discussion was sequenced for a study of blood T cell repertoires in COVID-19. Overall study: Whether acute or convalescent, the COVID-19 samples came from the United States, Italy and Spain.

Trimming pared 3 bases from V and 3 bases from J, leaving 18 bases between. This CDR3 is 17 amino acids long. CDR1 SGHVS and CDR2 FQNEAQ come from the germline V gene. As handled by the study authors: Using reference gene primer amplification, nucleated cell counts were estimated. Profiled with immunoSEQ multiplex PCR; TCRdb holds only in-frame clones, not every one. The V and J calls and clone size were taken over from that table, and D and trimming were inferred from the DNA. The sample consists of around 130,000 clones, around 87% of them appearing once. Specimen: peripheral blood. The chain recombines TRBV7-8 with TRBJ2-1, with D perhaps TRBD1 (6 bases). The receptor was isolated from a human donor in a cohort sampled during active COVID-19. The CDR3 DNA reads TGTGCCAGCAGCTTTAGCTACTCGGGACACTACTACAATGAGCAGTTCTTC. This encodes CASSFSYSGHYYNEQFF.